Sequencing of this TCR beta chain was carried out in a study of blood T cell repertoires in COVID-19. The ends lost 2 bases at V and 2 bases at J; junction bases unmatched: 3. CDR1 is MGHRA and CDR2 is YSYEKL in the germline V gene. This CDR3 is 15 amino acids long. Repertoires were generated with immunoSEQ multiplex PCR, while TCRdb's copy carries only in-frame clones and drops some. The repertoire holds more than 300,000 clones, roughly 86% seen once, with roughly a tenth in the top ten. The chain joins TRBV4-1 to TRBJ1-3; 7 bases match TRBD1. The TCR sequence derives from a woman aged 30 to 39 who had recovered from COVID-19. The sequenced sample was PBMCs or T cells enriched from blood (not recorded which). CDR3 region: CASSQPGGAGNTIYF. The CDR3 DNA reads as TGCGCCAGCAGCCAACCAGGGGGAGCTGGAAACACCATATATTTT.